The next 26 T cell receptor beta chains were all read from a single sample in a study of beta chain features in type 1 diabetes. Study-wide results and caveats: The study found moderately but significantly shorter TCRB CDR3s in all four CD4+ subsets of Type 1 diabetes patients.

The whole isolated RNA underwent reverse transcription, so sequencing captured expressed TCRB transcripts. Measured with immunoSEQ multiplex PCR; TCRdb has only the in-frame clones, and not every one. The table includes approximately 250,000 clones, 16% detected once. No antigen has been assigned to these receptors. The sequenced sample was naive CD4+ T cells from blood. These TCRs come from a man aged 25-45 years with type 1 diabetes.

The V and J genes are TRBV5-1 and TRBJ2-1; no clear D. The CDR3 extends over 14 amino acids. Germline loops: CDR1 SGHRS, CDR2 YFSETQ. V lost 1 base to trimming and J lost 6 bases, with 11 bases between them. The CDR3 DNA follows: TGCGCCAGCAGCTTGTCGGCAGAAGTCAATGAGCAGTTCTTC. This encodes CASSLSAEVNEQFF. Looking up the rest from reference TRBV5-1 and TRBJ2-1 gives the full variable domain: KAGVTQTPRYLIKTRGQQVTLSCSPISGHRSVSWYQQTPGQGLQFLFEYFSETQRNKGNFPGRFSGRQFSNSRSEMNVSTLELGDSALYLCASSLSAEVNEQFFGPGTRLTVL.

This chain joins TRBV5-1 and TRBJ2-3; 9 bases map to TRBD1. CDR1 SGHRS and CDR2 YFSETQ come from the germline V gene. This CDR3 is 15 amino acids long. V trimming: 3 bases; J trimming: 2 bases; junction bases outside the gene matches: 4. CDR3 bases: TGCGCCAGCAGCTCGGGACAGGGAACCACAGATACGCAGTATTTT. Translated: CASSSGQGTTDTQYF.

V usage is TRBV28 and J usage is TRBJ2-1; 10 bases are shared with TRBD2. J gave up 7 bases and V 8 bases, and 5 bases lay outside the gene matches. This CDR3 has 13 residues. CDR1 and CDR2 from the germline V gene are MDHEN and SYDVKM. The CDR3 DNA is TGTGCCAGCTACCAAGCGGGAGGGAATGAGCAGTTCTTC. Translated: CASYQAGGNEQFF. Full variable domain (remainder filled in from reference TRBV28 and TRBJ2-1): DVKVTQSSRYLVKRTGEKVFLECVQDMDHENMFWYRQDPGLGLRLIYFSYDVKMKEKGDIPEGYSVSREKKERFSLILESASTNQTSMYLCASYQAGGNEQFFGPGTRLTVL.

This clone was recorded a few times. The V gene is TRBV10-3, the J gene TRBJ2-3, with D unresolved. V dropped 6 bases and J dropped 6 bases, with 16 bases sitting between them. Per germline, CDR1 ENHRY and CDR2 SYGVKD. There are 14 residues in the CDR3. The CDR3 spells CAIRQASTSDTQYF. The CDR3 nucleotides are TGTGCCATCAGGCAAGCTTCAACCTCTGATACGCAGTATTTT.

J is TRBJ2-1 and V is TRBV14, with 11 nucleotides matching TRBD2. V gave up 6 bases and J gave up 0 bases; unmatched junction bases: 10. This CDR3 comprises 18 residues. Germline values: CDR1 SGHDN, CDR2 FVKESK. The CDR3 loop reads CASRPIAGGKASYNEQFF. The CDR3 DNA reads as TGTGCCAGCAGACCTATAGCGGGAGGGAAAGCCTCCTACAATGAGCAGTTCTTC.

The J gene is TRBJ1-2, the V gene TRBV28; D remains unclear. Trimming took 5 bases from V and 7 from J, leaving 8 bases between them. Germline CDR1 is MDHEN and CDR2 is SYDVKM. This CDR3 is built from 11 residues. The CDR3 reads CASSLSRGYTF. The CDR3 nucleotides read TGTGCCAGCAGTCTCTCCCGTGGCTACACCTTC.

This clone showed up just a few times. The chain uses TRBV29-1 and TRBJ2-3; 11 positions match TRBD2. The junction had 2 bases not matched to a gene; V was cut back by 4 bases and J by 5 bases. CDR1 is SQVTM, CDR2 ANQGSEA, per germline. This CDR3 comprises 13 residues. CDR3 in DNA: TGCAGCGTTGTACTAGCGGGAGAAGATACGCAGTATTTT. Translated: CSVVLAGEDTQYF.

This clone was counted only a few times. The CDR3 region is CASSLGRAGNQPQHF. The CDR3 nucleotides read TGTGCCAGCAGCTTGGGCAGGGCAGGCAATCAGCCCCAGCATTTT. This chain uses TRBV5-6 with TRBJ1-5; D perhaps matches TRBD1 (5 bases). The germline V gene has CDR1 SGHDT and CDR2 YYEEEE. Between the trimmed V and J ends, which lost 0 bases and 2 bases, there was a span of 9 bases. This CDR3 spans 15 amino acids.

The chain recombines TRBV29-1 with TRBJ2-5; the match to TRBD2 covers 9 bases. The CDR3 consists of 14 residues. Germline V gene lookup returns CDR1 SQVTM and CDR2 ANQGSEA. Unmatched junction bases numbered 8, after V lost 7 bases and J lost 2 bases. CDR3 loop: CSGVSGSWQETQYF. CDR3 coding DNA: TGCAGCGGAGTTAGCGGGAGCTGGCAAGAGACCCAGTACTTC.

CDR3 residues: CASSPPGTSFRGELFF. DNA of the CDR3: TGTGCCAGCAGTCCCCCCGGGACTAGTTTCCGCGGGGAGCTGTTTTTT. This chain connects TRBV27 to TRBJ2-2, with TRBD2 identical over 8 bases. This CDR3 region has 16 residues. The junction had 12 bases not matched to a gene; V was cut back by 5 bases and J by 7 bases. Germline assignment: CDR1 MNHEY and CDR2 SMNVEV (reference sequence).

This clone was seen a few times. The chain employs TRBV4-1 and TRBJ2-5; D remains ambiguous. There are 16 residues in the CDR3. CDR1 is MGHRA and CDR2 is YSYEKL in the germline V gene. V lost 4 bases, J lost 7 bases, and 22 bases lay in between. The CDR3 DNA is TGCGCCAGCAGCCCCCCGATTAAAGGCGTCGGTGGGACCCAGTACTTC. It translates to CASSPPIKGVGGTQYF.

CDR3 loop: CASSDFTSETQYF. DNA of the CDR3: TGTGCCAGCAGTGACTTTACGTCAGAGACCCAGTACTTC. The V call is TRBV25-1, the J call TRBJ2-5, with D unclear. CDR1 and CDR2 (germline): MGHDK, SYGVNS. V lost 3 bases and J 4 bases, leaving 9 bases between the germline ends. The CDR3 length is 13 residues.

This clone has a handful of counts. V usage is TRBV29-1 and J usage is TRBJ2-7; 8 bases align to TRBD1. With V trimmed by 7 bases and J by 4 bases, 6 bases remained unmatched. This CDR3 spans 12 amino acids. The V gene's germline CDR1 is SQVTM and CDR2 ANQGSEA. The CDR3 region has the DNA TGCAGCGCCAGGGACAGGACTTACGAGCAGTACTTC. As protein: CSARDRTYEQYF.

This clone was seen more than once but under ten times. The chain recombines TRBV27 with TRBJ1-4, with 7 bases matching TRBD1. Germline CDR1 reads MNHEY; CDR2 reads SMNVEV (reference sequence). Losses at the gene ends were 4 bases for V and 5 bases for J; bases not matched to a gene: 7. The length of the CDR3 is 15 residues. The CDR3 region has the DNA TGTGCCAGCAGTTCAAGACAGGGAGAGAATGAAAAACTGTTTTTT. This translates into CASSSRQGENEKLFF.

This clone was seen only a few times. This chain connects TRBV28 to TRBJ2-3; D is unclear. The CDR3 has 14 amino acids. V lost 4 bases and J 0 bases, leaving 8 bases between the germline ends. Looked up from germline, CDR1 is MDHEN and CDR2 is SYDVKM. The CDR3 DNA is TGTGCCAGCAGTTGGGTCGCTAGCACAGATACGCAGTATTTT. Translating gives CASSWVASTDTQYF. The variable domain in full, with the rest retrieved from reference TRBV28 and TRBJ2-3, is DVKVTQSSRYLVKRTGEKVFLECVQDMDHENMFWYRQDPGLGLRLIYFSYDVKMKEKGDIPEGYSVSREKKERFSLILESASTNQTSMYLCASSWVASTDTQYFGPGTRLTVL.

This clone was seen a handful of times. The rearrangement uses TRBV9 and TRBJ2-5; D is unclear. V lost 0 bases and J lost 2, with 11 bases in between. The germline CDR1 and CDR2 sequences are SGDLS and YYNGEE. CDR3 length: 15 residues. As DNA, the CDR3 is TGTGCCAGCAGCGTAGACCCAGTCCCTCAAGAGACCCAGTACTTC. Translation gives CASSVDPVPQETQYF. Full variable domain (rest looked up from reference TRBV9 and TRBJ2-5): DSGVTQTPKHLITATGQRVTLRCSPRSGDLSVYWYQQSLDQGLQFLIQYYNGEERAKGNILERFSAQQFPDLHSELNLSSLELGDSALYFCASSVDPVPQETQYFGPGTRLLVL.

Written as DNA, the CDR3 is TGTGCCAGCAGCTTATCGGTATCGGCCGGGGAGCTGTTTTTT. Encoded protein: CASSLSVSAGELFF. The genes are TRBV7-9 and TRBJ2-2; D uncertain. The V gene lost 2 bases and the J gene lost 6 bases, with 10 bases spanning the gap. Germline assignment: CDR1 SEHNR and CDR2 FQNEAQ (reference sequence). CDR3 size: 14 residues. The full variable domain, rest sourced from reference TRBV7-9 and TRBJ2-2, is DTGVSQNPRHKITKRGQNVTFRCDPISEHNRLYWYRQTLGQGPEFLTYFQNEAQLEKSRLLSDRFSAERPKGSFSTLEIQRTEQGDSAMYLCASSLSVSAGELFFGEGSRLTVL.

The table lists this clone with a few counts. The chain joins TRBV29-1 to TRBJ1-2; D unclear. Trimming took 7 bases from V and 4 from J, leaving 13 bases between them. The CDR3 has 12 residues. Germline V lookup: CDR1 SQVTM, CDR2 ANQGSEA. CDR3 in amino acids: CSAGGNPYGYTF. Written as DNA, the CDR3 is TGCAGCGCTGGAGGCAACCCCTATGGCTACACCTTC.

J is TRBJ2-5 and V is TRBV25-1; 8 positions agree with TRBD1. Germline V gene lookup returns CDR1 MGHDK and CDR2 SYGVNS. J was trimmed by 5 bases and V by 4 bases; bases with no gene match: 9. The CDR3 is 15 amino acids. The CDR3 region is CASSGSQGARETQYF. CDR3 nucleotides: TGTGCCAGCAGTGGATCGCAGGGGGCGCGGGAGACCCAGTACTTC.

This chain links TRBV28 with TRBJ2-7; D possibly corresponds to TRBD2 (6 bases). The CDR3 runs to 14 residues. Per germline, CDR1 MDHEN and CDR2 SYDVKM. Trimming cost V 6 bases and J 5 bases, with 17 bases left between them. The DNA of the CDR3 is TGTGCCAGCAGCTACACCGGGACTGGGGACGAGCAGTACTTC. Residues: CASSYTGTGDEQYF. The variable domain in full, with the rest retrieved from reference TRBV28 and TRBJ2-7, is DVKVTQSSRYLVKRTGEKVFLECVQDMDHENMFWYRQDPGLGLRLIYFSYDVKMKEKGDIPEGYSVSREKKERFSLILESASTNQTSMYLCASSYTGTGDEQYFGPGTRLTVT.

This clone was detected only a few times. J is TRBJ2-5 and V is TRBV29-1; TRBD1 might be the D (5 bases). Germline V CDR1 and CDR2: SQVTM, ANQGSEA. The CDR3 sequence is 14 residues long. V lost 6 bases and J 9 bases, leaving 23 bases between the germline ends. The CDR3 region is CSVPWQGMVGAQYF. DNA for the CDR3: TGCAGCGTGCCCTGGCAGGGAATGGTTGGGGCCCAGTACTTC.

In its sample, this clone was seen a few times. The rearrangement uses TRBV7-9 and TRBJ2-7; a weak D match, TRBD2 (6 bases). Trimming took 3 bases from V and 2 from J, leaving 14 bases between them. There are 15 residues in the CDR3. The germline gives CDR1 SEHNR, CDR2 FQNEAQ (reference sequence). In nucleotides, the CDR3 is TGTGCCAGCAGCTTGGAGGGCGGGAAGGCCTACGAGCAGTACTTC. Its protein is CASSLEGGKAYEQYF.

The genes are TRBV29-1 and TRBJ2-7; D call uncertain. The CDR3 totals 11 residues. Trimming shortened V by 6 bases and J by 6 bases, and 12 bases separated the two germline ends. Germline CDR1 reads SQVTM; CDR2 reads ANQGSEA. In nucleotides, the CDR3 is TGCAGCGTCACATTGGTAAGCGAGCAGTACTTC. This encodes CSVTLVSEQYF.

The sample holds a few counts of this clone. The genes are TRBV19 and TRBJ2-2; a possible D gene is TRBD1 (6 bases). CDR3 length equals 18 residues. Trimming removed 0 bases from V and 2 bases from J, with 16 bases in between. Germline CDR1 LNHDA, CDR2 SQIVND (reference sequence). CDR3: CASSIELLDRRNTGELFF. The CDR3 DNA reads TGTGCCAGTAGTATAGAACTACTGGACAGAAGAAACACCGGGGAGCTGTTTTTT.

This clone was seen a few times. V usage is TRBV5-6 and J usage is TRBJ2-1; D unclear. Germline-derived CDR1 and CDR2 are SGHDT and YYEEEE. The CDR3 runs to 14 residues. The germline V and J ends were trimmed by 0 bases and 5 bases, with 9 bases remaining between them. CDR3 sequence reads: CASSLGRWDNEQFF. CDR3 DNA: TGTGCCAGCAGCTTGGGGCGATGGGACAATGAGCAGTTCTTC.

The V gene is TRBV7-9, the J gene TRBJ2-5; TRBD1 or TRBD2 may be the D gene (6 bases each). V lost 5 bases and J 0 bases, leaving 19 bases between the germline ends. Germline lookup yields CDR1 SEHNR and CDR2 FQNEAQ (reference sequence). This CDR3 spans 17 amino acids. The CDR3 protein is CASSPRGRGSYQETQYF. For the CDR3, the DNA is TGTGCCAGCAGCCCCAGGGGCCGGGGGTCGTACCAAGAGACCCAGTACTTC.